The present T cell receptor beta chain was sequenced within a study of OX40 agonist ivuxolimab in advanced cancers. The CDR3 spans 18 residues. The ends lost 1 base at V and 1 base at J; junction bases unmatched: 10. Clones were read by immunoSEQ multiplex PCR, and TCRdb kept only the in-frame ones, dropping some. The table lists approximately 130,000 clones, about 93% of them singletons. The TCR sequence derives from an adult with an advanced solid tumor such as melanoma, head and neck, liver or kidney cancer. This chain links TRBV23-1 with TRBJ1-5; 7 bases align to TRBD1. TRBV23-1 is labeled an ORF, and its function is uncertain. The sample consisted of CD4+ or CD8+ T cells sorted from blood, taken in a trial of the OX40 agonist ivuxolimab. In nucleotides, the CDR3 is TGCGCCAGCAGTCAATTCGGACAGGATCGGGTCAGCAATCAGCCCCAGCATTTT. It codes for CASSQFGQDRVSNQPQHF.